One sample yielded the 13 T cell receptor beta chains listed below, sequenced in a study of response to subunit inactivated influenza vaccine. TCRdb recomputed calls from the RT-PCR reads with MiXCR, one row per CDR3 protein. The sample shows 500,000 or so distinct CDR3 sequences, over 9.5% of them seen only once. Sequenced here: PBMCs from blood, sampled about 40 days after vaccination. These receptors were obtained from a man between 50 and 59 years old who received an inactivated influenza vaccine.

This clonotype occurred many times. The rearrangement uses TRBV7-8 and TRBJ2-1; the match to TRBD1 covers 9 bases. J gave up 3 bases and V 5 bases, and 5 bases lay outside the gene matches. Germline loops: CDR1 SGHVS, CDR2 FQNEAQ. This CDR3 has 15 residues. CDR3 DNA sequence: TGTGCCAGCAGCCGCCGGGACAGGGACTACAATGAGCAGTTCTTC. Translated, it gives CASSRRDRDYNEQFF.

Comment on this clonotype: At one of its ends the junction is not consistent with the germline gene, which may arise from a read error. The V gene is TRBV7-9, the J gene TRBJ1-1; no definite D call. The CDR3 has 14 amino acids. Germline CDR1 is SEHNR and CDR2 is FQNEAQ (reference sequence). CDR3 DNA sequence: TGTGCCGGCAGCCCCCTGATAGGTAATAAGGAAGCTTTCTTT. Translation: CAGSPLIGNKEAFF.

V usage is TRBV6-5 and J usage is TRBJ1-5, with D uncertain. CDR1 and CDR2 from the germline V gene are MNHEY and SVGAGI. V gave up 2 bases and J gave up 3 bases, with 5 bases separating them. CDR3 length equals 13 residues. The CDR3 reads CASSYAINQPQHF. CDR3 nucleotide sequence: TGTGCCAGCAGTTACGCCATCAATCAGCCCCAGCATTTT.

This clonotype was recorded a few times. The chain employs TRBV6-2 or TRBV6-3 and TRBJ2-1; no clear D. Germline V gene data show CDR1 as MNHEY and CDR2 as SVGEGT. V shed 6 bases and J shed 7 bases, with 10 bases lying between them. The CDR3 has 12 amino acids. As DNA, the CDR3 is TGTGCCAGCAGGGGGTCCAGGAATGAGCAGTTCTTC. This gives the protein CASRGSRNEQFF.

Only a few counts were recorded for this clonotype. This chain connects TRBV6-2 or TRBV6-3 to TRBJ2-1; the match to TRBD2 covers 12 bases. J gave up 2 bases and V 2 bases, and 4 bases lay outside the gene matches. This CDR3 is 17 amino acids long. The germline V gene has CDR1 MNHEY and CDR2 SVGEGT. The CDR3 bases are TGTGCCAGCAGTTACCCAACTAGCGGGGGGACCTACAATGAGCAGTTCTTC. Its translation is CASSYPTSGGTYNEQFF.

In the case of this clonotype: Given a much more abundant clone one base away, this may be a read error. V usage is TRBV12-3 or TRBV12-4 and J usage is TRBJ1-1; 8 nucleotides align to TRBD1. With 6 bases clipped from V and 7 bases from J, the junction kept 7 bases outside the gene matches. The CDR3 is 13 residues long. The CDR3 reads CASRADRAGEAFF. The CDR3 coding sequence is TGTGCCAGCAGGGCGGACAGGGCAGGTGAAGCTTTCTTT.

This clonotype was counted many times. The chain recombines TRBV20-1 with TRBJ1-1, with D unresolved. The CDR3 is made up of 14 amino acids. V was clipped by 2 bases and J by 1 base, with 11 bases between them. CDR1 DFQATT and CDR2 SNEGSKA come from the germline V gene (reference sequence). CDR3 in DNA: TGCAGTGCTAGACCGATCCTTGGGAACACTGAAGCTTTCTTT. Protein sequence: CSARPILGNTEAFF.

This clonotype was found a few times. The chain couples TRBV20-1 to TRBJ2-7; TRBD1 is a possible D gene (6 bases). The CDR3 totals 14 residues. Germline V gene data show CDR1 as DFQATT and CDR2 as SNEGSKA (reference sequence). Trimming stripped 6 bases from V and 5 bases from J, with 20 bases between. This chain's CDR3 is CSASPAQGFNEQYF. For the CDR3, the DNA is TGCAGTGCCTCCCCCGCACAGGGTTTTAACGAGCAGTACTTC.

This chain connects TRBV5-6 to TRBJ1-6, with TRBD1 matching 7 bases. CDR3 size: 16 residues. The germline V gene has CDR1 SGHDT and CDR2 YYEEEE. Trimming cost V 4 bases and J 9 bases; bases outside gene matches: 13. DNA for the CDR3: TGTGCCAGCAGCCTAACTCAAGGAACAGGGGTTTCACCCCTCCACTTT. This sequence encodes CASSLTQGTGVSPLHF.

The J gene is TRBJ2-1, the V gene TRBV10-3; D may be TRBD1 (6 bases). Deletions cut 2 bases from V and 3 bases from J, with 8 bases between. This CDR3 has 14 residues. Germline assignment: CDR1 ENHRY and CDR2 SYGVKD. CDR3 loop: CAISEGRGYNEQFF. In nucleotides, the CDR3 is TGTGCCATCAGTGAGGGCAGGGGCTACAATGAGCAGTTCTTC.

The chain recombines TRBV7-8 with TRBJ1-5, with D possibly TRBD1 on 6 matching bases. Trimming took off 2 bases at V and 6 bases at J, with 17 bases between the two ends. The V gene's germline CDR1 is SGHVS and CDR2 FQNEAQ. This CDR3 has 16 amino acids. CDR3 loop: CASSLQGPHSGQPQHF. The CDR3 DNA is TGTGCCAGCAGCTTACAGGGGCCCCACTCGGGTCAGCCCCAGCATTTT.

This clonotype has just a few counts. The chain links TRBV7-9 to TRBJ2-1; 12 positions match TRBD2. Per germline, CDR1 SEHNR and CDR2 FQNEAQ (reference sequence). V shed 11 bases and J 5 bases; nucleotides not matched to a gene: 4. The CDR3 runs to 13 residues. As DNA, the CDR3 is TGTGCCGGGGGACTAGCGGGCGACAATGAGCAGTTCTTC. This gives the protein CAGGLAGDNEQFF.

Many counts were recorded for this clonotype. The junction departs from germline at one end; a sequencing error may be responsible. The chain is built from TRBV12-3 or TRBV12-4 and TRBJ1-2, with D possibly being TRBD1 (6 bases). This CDR3 is 12 amino acids long. The CDR3 region is CASSLGGGGYTF. Here the CDR3 DNA reads TGTGCCAGCAGCTTAGGGGGAGGGGGCTACACCTTC.